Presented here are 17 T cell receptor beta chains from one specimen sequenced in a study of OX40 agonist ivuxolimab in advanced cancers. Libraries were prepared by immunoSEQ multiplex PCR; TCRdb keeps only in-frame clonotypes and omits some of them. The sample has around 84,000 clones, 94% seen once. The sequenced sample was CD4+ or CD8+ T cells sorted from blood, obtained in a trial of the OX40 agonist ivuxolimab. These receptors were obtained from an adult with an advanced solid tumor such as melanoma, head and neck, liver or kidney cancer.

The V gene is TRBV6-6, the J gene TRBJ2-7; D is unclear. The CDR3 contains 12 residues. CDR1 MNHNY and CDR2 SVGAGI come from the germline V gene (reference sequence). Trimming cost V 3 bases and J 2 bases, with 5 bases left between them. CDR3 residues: CASSYRAYEQYF. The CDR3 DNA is TGTGCCAGCAGTTATCGGGCCTACGAGCAGTACTTC.

The CDR3 region is CASSVVGLAGGELFF. DNA of the CDR3: TGTGCCAGCAGCGTAGTGGGACTAGCGGGAGGGGAGCTGTTTTTT. This chain uses TRBV9 with TRBJ2-2; 13 positions match TRBD2. Germline-derived CDR1 and CDR2 are SGDLS and YYNGEE. CDR3 length: 15 amino acids. V shed 0 bases, J shed 8 bases, and the junction held 1 base outside the gene matches.

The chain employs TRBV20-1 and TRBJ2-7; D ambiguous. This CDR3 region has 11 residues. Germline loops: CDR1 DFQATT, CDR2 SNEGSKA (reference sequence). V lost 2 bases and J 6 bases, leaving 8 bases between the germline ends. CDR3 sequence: CSARIVSEQYF. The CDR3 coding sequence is TGCAGTGCTAGAATAGTCTCCGAGCAGTACTTC.

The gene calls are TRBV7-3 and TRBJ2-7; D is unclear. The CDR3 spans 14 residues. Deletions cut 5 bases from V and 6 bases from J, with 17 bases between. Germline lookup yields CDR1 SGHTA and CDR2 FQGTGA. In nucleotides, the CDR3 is TGTGCCAGCAGCCCAAGTGGACCCACCGGCGAGCAGTACTTC. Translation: CASSPSGPTGEQYF.

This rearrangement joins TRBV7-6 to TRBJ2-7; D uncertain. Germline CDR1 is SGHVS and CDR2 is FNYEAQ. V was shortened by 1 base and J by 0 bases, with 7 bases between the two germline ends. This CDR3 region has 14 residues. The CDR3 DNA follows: TGTGCCAGCAGCTTAGTGGCTCGCTCCTACGAGCAGTACTTC. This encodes CASSLVARSYEQYF.

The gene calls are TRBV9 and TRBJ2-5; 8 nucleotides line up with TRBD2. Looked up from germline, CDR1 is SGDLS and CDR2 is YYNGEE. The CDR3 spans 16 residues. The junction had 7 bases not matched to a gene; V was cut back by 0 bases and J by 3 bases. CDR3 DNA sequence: TGTGCCAGCAGCGTAGCAGGGACTAGACCCGAAGAGACCCAGTACTTC. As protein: CASSVAGTRPEETQYF.

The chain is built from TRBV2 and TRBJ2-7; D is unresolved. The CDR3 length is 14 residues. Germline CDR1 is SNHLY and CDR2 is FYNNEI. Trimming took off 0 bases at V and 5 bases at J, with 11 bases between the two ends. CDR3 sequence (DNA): TGTGCCAGCAGTGAAGCAAGGCTAGGGCACGAGCAGTACTTC. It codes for CASSEARLGHEQYF.

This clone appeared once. As DNA, the CDR3 is TGTGCCAGCACCCTAGCGGTTAACAATGAGCAGTTCTTC. Protein sequence: CASTLAVNNEQFF. The chain couples TRBV6-5 to TRBJ2-1; 7 nucleotides line up with TRBD2. CDR3 length: 13 amino acids. The J segment lost 5 bases and the V segment lost 7 bases, leaving 5 bases of the junction unmatched. The germline CDR1 and CDR2 sequences are MNHEY and SVGAGI.

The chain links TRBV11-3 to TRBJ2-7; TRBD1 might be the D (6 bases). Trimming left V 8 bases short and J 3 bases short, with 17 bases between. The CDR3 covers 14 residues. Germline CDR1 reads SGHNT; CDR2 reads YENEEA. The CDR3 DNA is TGTGCCAGCGGCCCCGGGACAACTTACTACGAGCAGTACTTC. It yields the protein CASGPGTTYYEQYF.

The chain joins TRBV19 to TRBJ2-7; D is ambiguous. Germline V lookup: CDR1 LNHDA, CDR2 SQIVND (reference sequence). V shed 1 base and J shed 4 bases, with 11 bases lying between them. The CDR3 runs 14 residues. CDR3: CASSIVALGYEQYF. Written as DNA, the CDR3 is TGTGCCAGTAGTATAGTCGCTCTTGGGTACGAGCAGTACTTC. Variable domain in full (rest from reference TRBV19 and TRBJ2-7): DGGITQSPKYLFRKEGQNVTLSCEQNLNHDAMYWYRQDPGQGLRLIYYSQIVNDFQKGDIAEGYSVSREKKESFPLTVTSAQKNPTAFYLCASSIVALGYEQYFGPGTRLTVT.

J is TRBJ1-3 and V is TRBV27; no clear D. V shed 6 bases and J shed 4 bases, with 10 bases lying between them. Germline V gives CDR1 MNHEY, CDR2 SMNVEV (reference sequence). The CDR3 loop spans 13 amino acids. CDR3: CASRPSLGNTIYF. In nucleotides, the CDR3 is TGTGCCAGCAGACCTTCGTTGGGAAACACCATATATTTT.

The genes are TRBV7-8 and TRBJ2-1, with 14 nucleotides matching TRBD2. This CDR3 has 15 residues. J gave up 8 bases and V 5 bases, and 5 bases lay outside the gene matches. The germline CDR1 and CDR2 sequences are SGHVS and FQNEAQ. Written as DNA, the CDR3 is TGTGCCAGCAGCCCGGGACTAGCGGGAGCGGATGAGCAGTTCTTC. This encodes CASSPGLAGADEQFF.

The CDR3 sequence is CASSVELTWSGSYNEQFF. The CDR3 DNA reads as TGTGCCAGCAGCGTAGAACTTACCTGGAGCGGGTCATACAATGAGCAGTTCTTC. The chain has TRBV9 and TRBJ2-1, with a tentative D call TRBD2 (6 bases). The CDR3 covers 18 residues. Germline V CDR1 and CDR2: SGDLS, YYNGEE. Trimming took off 0 bases at V and 4 bases at J, with 20 bases between the two ends.

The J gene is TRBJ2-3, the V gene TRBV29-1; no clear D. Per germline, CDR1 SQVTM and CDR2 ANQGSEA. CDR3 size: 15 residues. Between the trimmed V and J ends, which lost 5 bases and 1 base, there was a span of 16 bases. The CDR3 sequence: CSVRPSFRGTDTQYF. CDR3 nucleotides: TGCAGCGTTAGACCCTCTTTTCGGGGCACAGATACGCAGTATTTT.

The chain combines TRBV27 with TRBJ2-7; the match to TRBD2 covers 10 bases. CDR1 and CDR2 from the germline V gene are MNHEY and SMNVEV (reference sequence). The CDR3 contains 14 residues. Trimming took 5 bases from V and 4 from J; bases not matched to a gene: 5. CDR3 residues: CASSLAGESYEQYF. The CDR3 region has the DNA TGTGCCAGCAGTCTAGCGGGAGAGTCGTACGAGCAGTACTTC.

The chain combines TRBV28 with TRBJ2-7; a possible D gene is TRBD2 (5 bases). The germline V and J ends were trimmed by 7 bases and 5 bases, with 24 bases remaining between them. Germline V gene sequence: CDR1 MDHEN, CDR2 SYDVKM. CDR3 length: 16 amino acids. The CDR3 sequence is CASNYRPGVTNDEQYF. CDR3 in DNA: TGTGCCAGCAATTATCGGCCCGGGGTAACTAACGACGAGCAGTACTTC.

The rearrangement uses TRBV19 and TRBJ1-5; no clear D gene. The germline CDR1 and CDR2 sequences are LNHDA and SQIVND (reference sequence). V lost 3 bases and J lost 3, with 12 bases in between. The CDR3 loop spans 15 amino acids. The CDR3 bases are TGTGCCAGTAGTATTTTTTTCGCAGTCAATCAGCCCCAGCATTTT. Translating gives CASSIFFAVNQPQHF.